The T cell receptor (beta chain) described here comes from a study of Graves' ophthalmopathy and Graves' hyperthyroidism (dated by TCRdb to 2017 to 2018). Study-level background: Hyperthyroidism was considered stable if no progression to ophthalmopathy occurred within 18 months of follow-up. TCR beta repertoire signatures were used to distinguish Graves' ophthalmopathy from Graves' hyperthyroidism and to predict progression to ophthalmopathy. In total, around 140 blood samples were TCR-sequenced: approximately 40 ophthalmopathy, under 85 hyperthyroidism and some 17 hyperthyroidism-to-ophthalmopathy patients. To explore V-J signatures that separate ophthalmopathy from hyperthyroidism, a discovery set of about 98 patients was enrolled, consisting of 40 to 45 with ophthalmopathy and around 57 with stable hyperthyroidism. For independent validation, a separate cohort was made up of approximately 19 hyperthyroidism patients plus 17 patients who later progressed from hyperthyroidism to ophthalmopathy. In six hyperthyroidism patients, T-cell repertoires of thyroid tissue and blood were compared. After sampling, hyperthyroidism patients received methimazole starting at 30 mg daily, and ophthalmopathy patients received high-dose intravenous methylprednisolone. What the authors observed across the whole study: In cross-validation, the 13-signature model distinguished ophthalmopathy from stable hyperthyroidism with less than 90% sensitivity and 81% to 82% specificity, while in the test set the corresponding values were about 79% and 69%. In validation, the model predicted ophthalmopathy progression with about 70% sensitivity and roughly 78% specificity; some twelve predicted patients were CT-confirmed with GO in a median of approximately 6.5 months. Sample size was not statistically predetermined, and group allocation was not concealed from the investigators. Most expanded thyroid clonotypes with a frequency above 0.001 also appeared in blood, which suggests that blood repertoires may reflect the immune response in the thyroid.

Hyperthyroidism patients were newly diagnosed, were aged 18 to 65 years, and had a disease duration under 2 months. Patients with other autoimmune diseases, uncontrolled infections, pregnancy or lactation were excluded from the study. Diagnosis relied on clinical symptoms, serum thyroxine, TRAb, thyroid ultrasound and orbital computed tomography. Total RNA was extracted with Trizol reagent and quality-checked on an Agilent 2100 Bioanalyzer. For repertoire sequencing, TCR beta CDR3 regions were amplified from RNA transcripts. A first-round RT-PCR used HTBI primers with the Qiagen OneStep RT-PCR kit, followed by a second-round multiplex PCR, size selection and purification. Sequencing of the libraries was carried out on an Illumina HiSeq2000 in paired-end mode with 100 bp reads. Per the authors' processing: SOAPnuke was used for read processing, and reads with adapters, uncalled bases, a mean Phred below 15, or no exact constant-primer or identifier match were discarded. High-quality paired reads were merged with COPE v1.2.5. Each unique nucleotide sequence was treated as a clonotype, and MiTCR v1.1 was used to align the clonotypes to the IMGT TRB V, D and J references. The analysis was limited to V-J combinations with a frequency above 0.0001, which together covered approximately 99% of repertoires. For each V-J combination, a TCR clonal expansion and chaos score was defined as the ratio of F50 clonal expansion to chaos observed in the TCRdist matrix. Welch's t-statistics and random forest were used to narrow the features down to 10 to 15 V-J combinations, which were then fed into a naive Bayes classifier. The similarity between thyroid and blood repertoires was quantified using the Morisita-Horn index. TCRdb reworked the public reads: Q25 trimming with fastp, MiXCR clone assembly, productive beta chains retained. Every CDR3 protein is listed once, alongside the most common genes and DNA of its rows. The V and J calls and clone size come from TCRdb's table, not from the authors' own analysis. The sample contains over a million distinct CDR3 sequences, about 40% of them found a single time. The top ten constitute around 10% of the sample.

This clonotype was counted between two and nine times. Its recognized antigen is unknown. Base qualities are not provided; no much larger clone lies one nucleotide away. Taken from the germline V gene (reference sequence), the CDR1 and CDR2 loops are LNHNV and YYDKDF. The CDR3 starts with the cysteine, ends with the phenylalanine, and has 15 residues. Only CDR3 DNA remains: 45 bases, in frame from the first base. Deletion took 3 bases off V and 2 bases off J, with a span of 14 bases between the germline ends. The receptor chain draws on TRBV15 and TRBJ2-7; TRBD2 is a weak D gene call, 5 bases matching. Sequencing was performed on peripheral blood or thyroid tissue (not recorded which). The receptor was isolated from an adult man with Graves' hyperthyroidism. The nucleotides read TGTGCCACCAGCAGCAGCCGGGGAGCAACCTACGAGCAGTACTTC. Its protein is CATSSSRGATYEQYF.